This T cell receptor (beta chain) came from a study of shared clonotypes between healthy human individuals (dated by TCRdb to the early 2020s). Regarding the complete study: The cohort comprised two women and three men aged 18 to 49 years. For each donor, CD4 naive and CD4 memory were each given three plates, CD8 naive was given two plates, and CD8 memory was given one plate. To estimate repertoire size and how much clonotypes are shared between individuals, the study performed deep sequencing of blood TCR repertoires from 4 to 6 healthy adults. To increase sequencing depth and limit assay-specific biases, different laboratories used diverse techniques to prepare libraries and sequence TCR repertoires. Leukapheresis yielded between about 0.94 and 8.9 billion PBMCs per donor.

Here is what the overall study found, with its caveats: Only blood was sampled, and tissue TCR repertoires likely differ from those in blood. Pairwise subsampling led to the expectation that sequencing depth would affect the degree of clonotype sharing among donors. Naive subsets generally had larger estimated clonotype richness than memory subsets did. Incomplete sequencing was indicated by rarefaction of sorted-subset datasets, despite the large sequencing depth. Because the study included only a small number of donors, the genetic and exposure-history diversity represented was limited. Compared with non-shared clonotypes, clonotypes shared by all four sorted-subset donors had higher generation probabilities. Around 5% of naive CD4, 3.5% of naive CD8, approximately 2.2% of memory CD4, and 0.4% of memory CD8 clonotypes were shared across several donors.

Using the deep immunoSEQ assay, multiplex PCR amplified TCR CDR3 regions from genomic DNA. For each cell subset, the extracted genomic DNA was distributed evenly across all wells of several immunoSEQ 96-well plates, and each plate served as one replicate. For sorted subsets, about 200 ng genomic DNA, equal to about 30,000 T cell genomes, was loaded into each replicate PCR. The purified libraries were quantified using a Qubit 3.0 fluorometer, sized with a Bioanalyzer 2100, and then quantified again using the KAPA Library Quantification kit. Every immunoSEQ 96-well plate was sequenced on a dedicated single-read 150-cycle Illumina NextSeq 550 flow cell. The source study handled its data this way. Because the immunoSEQ output held only junctional sequences and lacked quality scores, the filtering could not match the filtering applied to full-length reads. To assign V/J genes and CDR3, sequences were annotated using PyIR, a Python wrapper for IgBLAST v1.9, with IMGT germline references. Reads were removed for weak V/J assignments (E-value above 1e-6), missing CDR3, stop codons, out-of-frame junctions, or ambiguous translated residues. V3J clonotypes were defined as sequences sharing the same inferred V gene, J gene, and CDR3 amino acid sequence. Percentage overlap between repertoires was calculated by dividing the number of shared unique clonotypes by the size of the smaller repertoire. Repertoire richness was assessed with RTK rarefaction, the Chao1 estimator, and Recon v2.1 estimates of unobserved clonotypes. Generation probabilities were computed with OLGA for all TCRbeta clonotypes obtained by the gDNA method from four donors. TCRdb took over this immuneACCESS table, retaining in-frame rearrangements with V and J assigned. Such tables are incomplete; in checked studies, under half of the missing clones stem from an unresolved V gene, and the remainder is unexplained. V and J calls and clone size are copied from that table; D and trimming were computed from the DNA. A total of around 510,000 clones appear in this sample, 95% to 96% of them only once. Of the sample, about 0.068% falls within the top ten clones.

A remark on this clone: This receptor's antigen is unknown. The sample holds no much larger clone one base away, and base qualities are not on file.

Healthy HIV-negative adults with no recently reported acute infections or vaccinations were included as donors. Every donor was a Caucasian adult living in Nashville, Tennessee, USA. CD4+ T cells were enriched by magnetic negative selection, after which naive cells were positively selected on CD45RA and the negative fraction was taken as the memory subset. After blood collection by leukapheresis, PBMCs were isolated using Ficoll-Histopaque density gradient centrifugation and then cryopreserved in the vapor phase of liquid nitrogen. Analytical flow cytometry was used to check the purity and quantity of every magnetically sorted T cell population. Each sorted fraction had its genomic DNA isolated and then quantified by UV absorbance on a Nanodrop 2000c. V trim: 1 base; J trim: 3 bases; unmatched bases: 9. Measured from the cysteine to the phenylalanine, the CDR3 is 17 residues long. CDR3 DNA only is kept here, 51 bases in frame from base 1. The germline V gene specifies MGHRA as CDR1 and YSYEKL as CDR2.

This sequence originates from a woman in her 30s in good health. Sequenced sample: naive CD4+ T cells sorted from blood. What the cell subset or site label conveys for this sample: CD45RA+ positively selected. The rearranged segments are TRBV4-1 and TRBJ1-3, and 7 junction bases match TRBD1. The DNA is TGCGCCAGCAGCCAAGTCAGAGGGGGCGCAGGTGGAAACACCATATATTTT. Translated, it reads CASSQVRGGAGGNTIYF.